The 9 T cell receptor beta chains in this list originate from one sample, sequenced in a study of T cells in Graves' hyperthyroidism and ophthalmopathy. From RNA transcripts, TCR beta CDR3 regions were amplified. TCR CDR3 underwent first-round RT-PCR with the HTBI primer set. TCRdb reprocessed the multiplex PCR reads with MiXCR, giving one entry per CDR3 protein. The top ten clones hold roughly 18% of a sample with 500,000 to 650,000 distinct CDR3 sequences, 17% of them seen once. Sequencing was done on a sample of blood. The receptors were gathered from a woman younger than 35 with Graves' ophthalmopathy.

A few counts support this clonotype. This chain uses TRBV12-3 or TRBV12-4 with TRBJ2-1; D not certain. Trimming shortened V by 6 bases and J by 8 bases, and 8 bases separated the two germline ends. The CDR3 has 11 residues. The CDR3 region is CASSRDHEQFF. Here the CDR3 DNA reads TGTGCCAGCAGCCGCGATCATGAGCAGTTCTTC.

The chain combines TRBV18 with TRBJ1-2, with D perhaps TRBD1 (6 bases). The CDR3 totals 15 residues. V lost 0 bases, J lost 3 bases, and 11 bases lay in between. CDR1 is KGHSH, CDR2 LQKENI, per germline. CDR3 in DNA: TGTGCCAGCTCACCACCGGACAGAGTTCACTATGGCTACACCTTC. Protein: CASSPPDRVHYGYTF.

The chain recombines TRBV3-1 with TRBJ2-1, with 9 bases identical to TRBD2. This CDR3 region has 15 residues. Per germline, CDR1 LGHDT and CDR2 YNNKEL (reference sequence). V was pared by 1 base and J by 6 bases, with 4 bases of the junction left unmatched. The CDR3 bases are TGTGCCAGCAGCCAAGCAGCGGGAGGCCCCAATGAGCAGTTCTTC. The encoded protein is CASSQAAGGPNEQFF.

At least ten counts were recorded for this clonotype. V usage is TRBV12-3 or TRBV12-4 and J usage is TRBJ1-2; D possibly corresponds to TRBD1 (5 bases). CDR3 length: 13 residues. Trimming shortened V by 11 bases and J by 2 bases, and 15 bases separated the two germline ends. As DNA, the CDR3 is TGTGCCCTAAGAAGGGCAGGGAACTATGGCTACACCTTC. This encodes CALRRAGNYGYTF.

As to this clonotype: Being one base from a much bigger clone, this may be a read error. The CDR3 loop reads CATSRAVGGGSDTQYF. The CDR3 nucleotides are TGTGCCACCAGCAGAGCGGTAGGTGGAGGCTCGGATACGCAGTATTTT. The rearrangement joins TRBV15 to TRBJ2-3, with D possibly TRBD2 on 5 matching bases. The CDR3 length is 16 residues. V shed 1 base and J shed 6 bases, with 17 bases lying between them. Germline loops: CDR1 LNHNV, CDR2 YYDKDF (reference sequence).

In this sample, this clonotype turned up many times. V gene TRBV27 combines with J gene TRBJ2-7, with 10 bases lining up with TRBD2. With V trimmed by 5 bases and J by 4 bases, 11 bases remained unmatched. The length of the CDR3 is 16 residues. Germline V gene lookup returns CDR1 MNHEY and CDR2 SMNVEV (reference sequence). The DNA of the CDR3 is TGTGCCAGCAGTAAAGCCGGGACTAGCGCATCGTACGAGCAGTACTTC. It is translated as CASSKAGTSASYEQYF.

This chain uses TRBV4-3 with TRBJ2-1; tentative D call: TRBD2 (5 bases). Germline CDR1 LGHNA, CDR2 YSLEER. Trimming took 0 bases from V and 5 from J, leaving 8 bases between them. This CDR3 has 14 residues. The CDR3, as DNA: TGCGCCAGCAGCCAAGAGACCGGGGACAATGAGCAGTTCTTC. It specifies CASSQETGDNEQFF.

The chain links TRBV27 to TRBJ2-1, with 8 bases aligning to TRBD2. The germline gives CDR1 MNHEY, CDR2 SMNVEV (reference sequence). The CDR3 has 16 residues. The V and J ends lost 2 bases and 8 bases, in that order; junction bases with no gene match: 11. CDR3 in DNA: TGTGCCAGCAGTTTAGGGACTAGAGCCCTAATAGATGAGCAGTTCTTC. Its translation is CASSLGTRALIDEQFF.

This clonotype was counted many times. The chain combines TRBV3-1 with TRBJ1-1; TRBD1 might be the D (5 bases). This CDR3 contains 13 residues. CDR1 is LGHDT, CDR2 YNNKEL, per germline (reference sequence). V gave up 4 bases and J gave up 3 bases, with 9 bases separating them. CDR3 sequence reads: CASSPTTDTEAFF. The CDR3 DNA sequence: TGTGCCAGCAGCCCGACGACAGACACTGAAGCTTTCTTT.